This T cell receptor (beta chain) is from a study of cytomegalovirus exposure and HLA in healthy donors listed by TCRdb under 2017. Regarding the research as a whole: In an earlier analysis of roughly 500 of the donors, 250 to 350 Gb of sequence data and about 110 million unique TCR beta sequences from roughly 200 million T cells were reported. The genetic ancestry cluster associated with self-reported Caucasian donors included 81% of the 350 to 500 genotyped donors. HLA typing included class I and class II loci at four-digit resolution. To decide whether each TCR beta V gene segment behaved as functional or pseudogenic, an earlier analysis of some 600 of the donors relied on high-throughput TCR beta sequencing. The aim of the study was to test whether cataloging public T cell receptors could identify signatures of past pathogen exposure. To study patterns of TCR occurrence, a later analysis re-analyzed previously published TCR beta repertoires from 650 to 750 donors and added high-resolution HLA genotyping. All discovery cohort repertoires had been generated using a single sequencing platform. On average, roughly 200,000 unique TCR beta nucleotide sequences were sequenced per donor among about 400 genotyped donors of the cohort, with around 19% of those sequences being non-productive. The number of typed donors differed by locus: about 620-630 for A, B, C, DRB1 and DQB1; some 500 for DQA1; some 610 for DPA1; and around 470 for DPB1. Genome-wide SNP genotypes for about three fifths of the roughly 700 donors were used in a later genetic analysis, which treated that subset as a discovery cohort. In the later analysis, no new phenotypic data were used to find candidate immune exposures; instead, reliance was placed on TCR beta sequences and their occurrence across donors. Donor age, sex, ethnicity and CMV serostatus were collected together with the repertoire data. Besides the first cohort of 666 subjects, a separate validation cohort made up of over 95 different subjects was used. Approximately 300 gigabases of sequencing data and 78 million or so unique TCR sequences were included in an early release covering several hundred HLA-typed donors. A handful of DR-DQ haplotypes were handled as single units for association and clustering because linkage in the cohort was strong. To predict cytomegalovirus infection status, the study combined high-throughput TCR immunosequencing, statistical association of individual TCRs with disease status, and machine learning. Using immunosequencing, the study profiled T cell repertoires from around 680 subjects and related those repertoires to cytomegalovirus serostatus. Findings and caveats that apply to the study as a whole: In both the original and validation cohorts, the classifier was reported to diagnose cytomegalovirus status with high specificity and sensitivity. Immune exposure information for the cohort was limited to CMV serostatus. Some 16 rarely observed V segments, including chromosome 9 orphons, were excluded from the earlier analysis of about 610 of the donors because counts were too low. When HLA alleles, especially DR and DQ, strongly co-occurred, TCR associations were difficult to assign to individual alleles. A few of the identified cytomegalovirus-associated TCR beta chains were confirmed in vitro to be specific for cytomegalovirus antigens. In a later analysis, most CMV-associated TCR beta chains were found to appear HLA-restricted, with HLA associations seemingly driven largely by CMV exposure. Roughly uniform sequencing depth across donors was assumed in presence/absence analyses, although this assumption may not hold. A cluster of highly shared sequence variants was judged likely to represent a technical artifact of the sequencing pipeline. A further reported finding was that TCR beta sequences accurately predicted the HLA-A and HLA-B alleles for most subjects in the first cohort. At a false discovery rate of 0.05, a later analysis linked 15,000 to 20,000 TCR beta sequences to specific HLA alleles. Only TCR beta chains were sequenced in this cohort, and the absence of alpha or paired-chain data limited detectable features. Linkage disequilibrium might explain the correlated functional status among segregating V segments, but an unknown experimental factor could not be ruled out. V-gene and J-gene trimming of TCR beta chains was associated with a missense DCLRE1C variant in a later genetic analysis, and the association was replicated in an independent cohort. In an earlier analysis of around 600 of the donors, most TCR beta V segments appeared in productive rearrangements about 87% or about 30% of the time, broadly matching IMGT annotations. Because HLA typing was unavailable for some donors at each locus, only the typed subset was used in association tests. It was suggested by the authors that the approach could potentially be generalized to other disease states and immunological phenotypes. Most TCR sequences were seen in very few donors, while some public TCRs were found in many individuals. In a later genetic analysis, fewer N-insertions in productive TCRs were reported among donors in an Asian-associated ancestry cluster than the approximately 710-donor mean. A later analysis found that HLA-associated TCR beta chains were more clonally expanded and had lower generation probabilities than equally common non-associated chains. Some IMGT-functional V segments, including TRBV6-2 and TRBV6-3, could not be told apart with the 87-base-pair reads, so those segments were excluded. Several of the top co-occurrence clusters appeared to be linked to parvovirus B19, influenza, CMV and Epstein-Barr virus, according to a later analysis. The study gave a list of some 150 TCR beta chains associated with cytomegalovirus. In a later analysis, TCR association rates were found to vary across HLA loci, with the most associated TCRs seen for DRB1 alleles and the fewest for HLA-C alleles.

Many counts were recorded for this clone. What antigen it recognizes has not been identified. No per-base quality is available; no much larger clone lies one base away. Cut back by 3 bases and 1 base, the V and J ends lie 12 bases apart. The CDR3 holds 15 amino acids from the cysteine to the phenylalanine. Only the CDR3 DNA stays, 45 bases, in frame from base 1. Reading the germline V gene gives CDR1 ENHRY and CDR2 SYGVKD. Library generation was performed with the immunoSEQ multiplex PCR assay. For the multiplex PCR, a mixture combining 60 forward primers for TCR Vbeta segments and 13 reverse primers for TCR Jbeta segments was used. The CDR3 region of rearranged TCR beta genes was amplified from genomic DNA by a multiplex PCR assay. On the Illumina HiSeq System, the amplified TCR beta libraries were sequenced as 87-base-pair reads. The authors processed their data as follows. A later analysis counted tens of millions of unique TCR beta chains across the 666 repertoires, and some 12 million of these chains were shared by at least two donors. Raw reads were error-corrected and collapsed into unique sequences with a nearest-neighbor algorithm that merged closely related sequences to remove PCR and sequencing errors. V, D and J gene segments were assigned by aligning CDR3 sequences to IMGT reference sequences. For a sequence to be retained, at least a six-nucleotide match to both a V gene segment and a J gene segment was required. A rearrangement was called productive if the CDR3 had no stop codons and remained in frame with V and J, and every other rearrangement was called non-productive. CDR3 was defined according to IMGT convention as the region running from the second conserved V-encoded cysteine to the conserved J-encoded phenylalanine. The earlier analysis of roughly 590 of the donors excluded any sequence lacking an unambiguous match to a single V gene segment. In an earlier analysis of about 590 of the donors, a V segment was called functional when productive rearrangements were above 56.7%, and segregating when the standard deviation between donors exceeded 5%. A statistical classification framework was developed to diagnose cytomegalovirus status using the catalog of TCR beta chain sequences. In a later analysis, TCR nucleotide sequences were compared against IMGT/GENE-DB human TR gene sequences so that V and J genes could be assigned. In a later analysis, CDR3 sequences and most-parsimonious VDJ recombination scenarios were assigned using the TCRdist pipeline. In a later analysis, each TCR beta chain was defined by its CDR3 amino acid sequence together with its V-gene family, and reads without a unique V-gene family were excluded. A later analysis removed nearly 600 highly shared, low-generation-probability nucleotide sequences to deal with suspected cross-contamination and a sequencing artifact. A later analysis calculated a clonal expansion index for each public chain from normalized within-repertoire ranks of inferred template counts. In a later analysis, generation probabilities were computed using a VDJ recombination model fitted to out-of-frame rearrangements, and the results were checked against IGoR. Hypergeometric tests were used in a later analysis to score TCR-TCR, TCR-HLA and TCR-CMV co-occurrence, with a repertoire-size bias correction applied to the TCR pairs. A later analysis estimated false discovery rates by permuting HLA or CMV assignments 20 times. In a later analysis, co-occurring TCRs were grouped with DBSCAN, and TCRdist sequence similarity was added when clustering was performed within HLA-allele-positive subsets. Repertoires with fewer than 30,000 or more than 120,000 public chains were left out of co-occurrence clustering, as were a few repertoires with anomalous nucleotide sharing. The clones in this table, taken by TCRdb from immuneACCESS, are in-frame only. Not every clone is retained; where verified, under half of the shortfall comes from an unresolved V gene, and the cause of the rest is unknown. Clone size and the V and J calls come from that table; the DNA yielded D and trimming. This sample gives approximately 150,000 clones in total; around 59% of them show up just once. The top ten clones comprise around 1.9% of the sample.

The cohort consisted of approximately 690 healthy bone marrow donors. At the time of sampling, all cohort members were nominally healthy, though unrecorded immune exposures were likely present. The donor tested CMV seronegative, placing the donor among the approximately 400 seronegative members of the cohort. Each donor provided a peripheral blood sample, and peripheral blood mononuclear cells were used for TCR beta sequencing. The Qiagen DNeasy Blood Extraction Kit was used to extract genomic DNA from the blood cell samples. The rearrangement joined TRBV10-3 to TRBJ1-1, with no confidently assigned D gene. This receptor was taken from a male donor in good health and CMV-seronegative. Input material: PBMCs. DNA sequence: TGTGCCATCAGTGACTTTAACAGAAAGAACACTGAAGCTTTCTTT. Translated, this gives CAISDFNRKNTEAFF.